The 28 T cell receptor beta chains reported below all come from one sample, sequenced in a study of metastatic and nonmetastatic thyroid tumors. Each patient came to thyroid surgery without any prior treatment (of any kind). MiXCR was used by TCRdb to re-call the PCR reads. The data hold several thousand clones, with roughly a quarter observed a single time. Input material: adjacent normal tissue. The receptor set was obtained from a male donor with papillary thyroid cancer or a benign thyroid nodule (not recorded which). Some clones in this sample may be carry-over from other donors' samples.

The gene calls are TRBV27 and TRBJ2-1; 7 positions agree with TRBD1. In germline, CDR1 is MNHEY, CDR2 SMNVEV (reference sequence). The V and J ends lost 0 bases and 6 bases, in that order; junction bases with no gene match: 2. The CDR3 has 14 residues. This chain's CDR3 is CASSLSAGGNEQFF. CDR3 in DNA: TGTGCCAGCAGTTTATCGGCAGGGGGCAATGAGCAGTTCTTC.

This clone came up a few times. The rearrangement links TRBV12-5 to TRBJ2-1; perhaps TRBD2 as D (6 bases). V was clipped by 3 bases and J by 8 bases, with 11 bases between them. In germline, CDR1 is LGHNT, CDR2 FRNRAP. CDR3 length: 13 residues. CDR3 protein: CASGFGLIDEQFF. Here the CDR3 DNA reads TGTGCTAGTGGTTTTGGACTAATAGATGAGCAGTTCTTC.

This clone is medium-sized. The gene calls are TRBV12-3 or TRBV12-4 and TRBJ1-5, with D hard to call. The ends were cut back, 2 bases at V and 6 bases at J, with 2 bases in the middle. The CDR3 sequence is 11 residues long. CDR3 nucleotides: TGTGCCAGCAGTTTATCTCAGCCCCAGCATTTT. Protein product: CASSLSQPQHF.

This clone was seen just once. The identical CDR3 is also encoded by other nucleotide sequences in the sample. The genes are TRBV20-1 and TRBJ2-7, with 11 nucleotides matching TRBD2. The CDR3 is made up of 13 amino acids. Trimming at V came to 4 bases and at J to 3 bases, leaving 2 bases not matched to a gene. Per the germline V gene, CDR1 is DFQATT and CDR2 is SNEGSKA (reference sequence). CDR3 loop: CSATGLAGYEQYF. The CDR3 DNA sequence: TGCAGTGCTACAGGACTAGCGGGCTACGAGCAGTACTTC.

This clone came up a few times. The V and J genes are TRBV16 and TRBJ2-2; tentatively, D is TRBD2 (6 bases). V lost 6 bases to trimming and J lost 5 bases, with 19 bases between them. The CDR3 loop spans 16 amino acids. Germline CDR1 is KGHSY and CDR2 is FQNENV. The CDR3 region has the DNA TGTGCCAGCAGACCTCAGGGTTTAGCGGAAACCGGGGAGCTGTTTTTT. Its translation is CASRPQGLAETGELFF.

This clone is medium-sized (0.01 to 0.1%). The chain carries TRBV19 and TRBJ2-7, with 11 positions matching TRBD1. This CDR3 contains 14 residues. J gave up 3 bases and V 7 bases, and 5 bases lay outside the gene matches. Germline values: CDR1 LNHDA, CDR2 SQIVND (reference sequence). This CDR3 is CASTGTGGNYEQYF. The CDR3, as DNA: TGTGCCAGTACCGGGACAGGGGGGAACTACGAGCAGTACTTC.

This chain links TRBV6-2 or TRBV6-3 with TRBJ2-1; no clear D. The V end was cut by 2 bases, the J end by 7 bases, with 6 bases between. Germline CDR1 is MNHEY and CDR2 is SVGEGT. This CDR3 contains 12 residues. The CDR3: CASSYIGNEQFF. Here the CDR3 DNA reads TGTGCCAGCAGTTACATTGGTAATGAGCAGTTCTTC.

In its sample, this clone is medium-sized (0.01 to 0.1%). The chain combines TRBV10-1 with TRBJ2-7, with TRBD2 matching 11 bases. Unmatched junction bases numbered 11, after V lost 6 bases and J lost 4 bases. Germline CDR1 and CDR2: WNHNN and SYGVQD (reference sequence). This CDR3 contains 16 residues. The CDR3 DNA reads as TGCGCCAGCAGGCGCCTCACTAGCGGGAGAGGTTACGAGCAGTACTTC. Its translation: CASRRLTSGRGYEQYF.

The table lists this clone with many counts. The chain couples TRBV12-3 or TRBV12-4 to TRBJ1-4; 9 bases fit TRBD1. The CDR3 length is 15 residues. Trimming at V came to 5 bases and at J to 5 bases, leaving 6 bases not matched to a gene. The CDR3 region is CASSMDRGANEKLFF. In nucleotides, the CDR3 is TGTGCCAGCAGTATGGACAGGGGCGCGAATGAAAAACTGTTTTTT.

This clone is categorized as large. The gene calls are TRBV28 and TRBJ2-7; D possibly corresponds to TRBD1 (6 bases). CDR1 and CDR2 (germline): MDHEN, SYDVKM. This CDR3 contains 12 residues. V gave up 6 bases and J gave up 5 bases, with 11 bases separating them. CDR3: CASRGQGHEQYF. CDR3 bases: TGTGCCAGCAGGGGGCAGGGGCACGAGCAGTACTTC.

The sample holds a few counts of this clone. The CDR3 DNA sequence: TGCAGTGCTAGAGTCGACACTGGCGAAGCTTTCTTT. This sequence encodes CSARVDTGEAFF. The rearrangement joins TRBV20-1 to TRBJ1-1; D remains unclear. From germline, CDR1 is DFQATT and CDR2 SNEGSKA (reference sequence). CDR3 length equals 12 residues. Trimming removed 1 base from V and 8 bases from J, with 11 bases in between.

This clone was picked up a small number of times. This sequence joins TRBV7-2 and TRBJ2-7; D not resolved. V was clipped by 0 bases and J by 4 bases, with 13 bases between them. Germline values: CDR1 SGHTA, CDR2 FQGNSA. The CDR3 totals 15 residues. DNA of the CDR3: TGTGCCAGCAGCTTAGCCGGCTCTCAGACGTACGAGCAGTACTTC. It encodes CASSLAGSQTYEQYF.

This clone was counted between two and nine times. The chain links TRBV5-8 to TRBJ2-7; 7 bases are shared with TRBD1. There are 16 residues in the CDR3. V was pared by 1 base and J by 3 bases, with 10 bases of the junction left unmatched. Germline lookup yields CDR1 SGHTS and CDR2 YDEGEE. The CDR3 spells CASSLYRGIHYYEQYF. CDR3 nucleotides: TGTGCCAGCAGCTTGTACAGGGGAATTCACTACTACGAGCAGTACTTC.

Ten or more counts support this clone. The chain employs TRBV29-1 and TRBJ1-1, with TRBD1 identical over 7 bases. The CDR3 sequence is 13 residues long. Trimming removed 6 bases from V and 6 bases from J; junction bases left unmatched: 10. CDR1 is SQVTM and CDR2 is ANQGSEA in the germline V gene. The CDR3 loop reads CSVDRVVGAEAFF. The DNA of the CDR3 is TGCAGCGTCGACAGGGTAGTAGGGGCTGAAGCTTTCTTT. The variable domain in full, completed from reference TRBV29-1 and TRBJ1-1, reads SAVISQKPSRDICQRGTSLTIQCQVDSQVTMMFWYRQQPGQSLTLIATANQGSEATYESGFVIDKFPISRPNLTFSTLTVSNMSPEDSSIYLCSVDRVVGAEAFFGQGTRLTVV.

This rearrangement joins TRBV20-1 to TRBJ2-2, with 15 bases identical to TRBD2. The CDR3 spans 17 residues. Germline lookup yields CDR1 DFQATT and CDR2 SNEGSKA (reference sequence). Trimming removed 5 bases from V and 6 bases from J; junction bases left unmatched: 10. The CDR3 nucleotides are TGCAGTGCTTATTCTCCGGGACTAGCGGGAGGCCCCGGGGAGCTGTTTTTT. This encodes CSAYSPGLAGGPGELFF.

The chain is built from TRBV20-1 and TRBJ2-2, with 9 nucleotides matching TRBD2. The ends lost 2 bases at V and 4 bases at J; junction bases unmatched: 5. Germline CDR1 reads DFQATT; CDR2 reads SNEGSKA (reference sequence). The CDR3 runs to 15 residues. The CDR3 nucleotides read TGCAGTGCTAGACAGGCGGGAGGGGGCACCGGGGAGCTGTTTTTT. Protein sequence: CSARQAGGGTGELFF.

In its sample, this clone is medium-sized (0.01 to 0.1%). The chain uses TRBV19 and TRBJ2-2; a weak D match, TRBD1 (6 bases). The germline gives CDR1 LNHDA, CDR2 SQIVND (reference sequence). The CDR3 length is 14 residues. V gave up 5 bases and J gave up 7 bases, with 14 bases separating them. Here the CDR3 DNA reads TGTGCCAGTAGTGCGCGAGGGGGAAACGGGGAGCTGTTTTTT. Amino acids: CASSARGGNGELFF.

This sequence joins TRBV20-1 and TRBJ2-5, with D tentatively TRBD2 (8 bases). From germline, CDR1 is DFQATT and CDR2 SNEGSKA (reference sequence). V lost 1 base and J lost 5, with 14 bases in between. The length of the CDR3 is 14 residues. CDR3 in DNA: TGCAGTGCTAGAGGACAGGGACTAGAGGAGACCCAGTACTTC. Residues: CSARGQGLEETQYF.

The V call is TRBV11-2, the J call TRBJ2-7; unclear D gene. Germline V lookup: CDR1 SGHAT, CDR2 FQNNGV. This CDR3 contains 12 residues. Trimming removed 3 bases at V and 7 bases at J, with 10 bases between. CDR3 DNA sequence: TGTGCCAGCAGCTTTCGGGTAGGGGAGCAGTACTTC. Protein: CASSFRVGEQYF.

The gene calls are TRBV7-9 and TRBJ1-3; D remains unclear. The V and J ends lost 5 bases and 6 bases respectively, with 8 bases between them. The germline V gene has CDR1 SEHNR and CDR2 FQNEAQ (reference sequence). This CDR3 comprises 12 residues. The CDR3 nucleotides read TGTGCCAGCAGCCTTAACCCAAACACCATATATTTT. The encoded protein is CASSLNPNTIYF. Looking up the rest from reference TRBV7-9 and TRBJ1-3 gives the full variable domain: DTGVSQNPRHKITKRGQNVTFRCDPISEHNRLYWYRQTLGQGPEFLTYFQNEAQLEKSRLLSDRFSAERPKGSFSTLEIQRTEQGDSAMYLCASSLNPNTIYFGEGSWLTVV.

About this clone itself: A much bigger clone sits one base away, suggesting this may be a read error. This sample also contains other DNA sequences that code for the same CDR3. The chain has TRBV7-3 and TRBJ2-1; D might be TRBD2 (6 bases). This CDR3 has 17 residues. Germline values: CDR1 SGHTA, CDR2 FQGTGA. The V and J ends lost 5 bases and 6 bases respectively, with 23 bases between them. The CDR3 DNA reads as TGTGCCAGCAGCCCGGAGGGCGGCAGGGCCCGGTCCAATGAGCAGTTCTTC. It specifies CASSPEGGRARSNEQFF.

A few counts support this clone. The chain has TRBV6-1 and TRBJ2-7, with D hard to call. The CDR3 spans 14 residues. V was trimmed by 4 bases and J by 3 bases, leaving 13 bases between them. CDR1 MNHNS and CDR2 SASEGT come from the germline V gene. CDR3 DNA sequence: TGTGCCAGCAGTGGCTCCCATTCCCGCTACGAGCAGTACTTC. As protein: CASSGSHSRYEQYF.

The V call is TRBV20-1, the J call TRBJ1-1, with D perhaps TRBD1 (5 bases). The length of the CDR3 is 11 residues. Trimming took 4 bases from V and 8 from J, leaving 11 bases between them. Germline V CDR1 and CDR2: DFQATT, SNEGSKA (reference sequence). The CDR3: CSAISYREAFF. In DNA, the CDR3 is TGCAGTGCTATATCATACAGGGAAGCTTTCTTT.

This rearrangement joins TRBV5-1 to TRBJ2-1; possibly TRBD1 for D (6 bases). Trimming took 4 bases from V and 0 from J, leaving 14 bases between them. Germline CDR1 is SGHRS and CDR2 is YFSETQ. The CDR3 spans 16 residues. The CDR3 DNA reads TGCGCCAGCAGCCTATCAGACAGGAGCTCCTACAATGAGCAGTTCTTC. It translates to CASSLSDRSSYNEQFF.

This clone is labeled medium-sized (0.01 to 0.1%). The chain is built from TRBV27 and TRBJ2-1; 9 bases are a match to TRBD2. J was trimmed by 9 bases and V by 2 bases; bases with no gene match: 8. CDR3 size: 15 residues. Per the germline V gene, CDR1 is MNHEY and CDR2 is SMNVEV (reference sequence). CDR3 in DNA: TGTGCCAGCAGTTTAAGTCTAGCGGGAATCGGTGAGCAGTTCTTC. It yields the protein CASSLSLAGIGEQFF.

The table lists this clone with a few counts. V gene TRBV10-2 combines with J gene TRBJ2-5; tentative D call: TRBD1 (6 bases). Germline-derived CDR1 and CDR2 are WSHSY and SAAADI. This CDR3 region has 14 residues. V lost 8 bases to trimming and J lost 7 bases, with 20 bases between them. The CDR3 nucleotides read TGCGCCAGCGTGCTGGACAGTCTAGGGGGGACCCAGTACTTC. Protein sequence: CASVLDSLGGTQYF.

This clone was found a few times. The chain combines TRBV7-8 with TRBJ2-7; D is undetermined. The V gene lost 1 base and the J gene lost 0 bases, with 13 bases spanning the gap. Germline CDR1 is SGHVS and CDR2 is FQNEAQ. The CDR3 has 16 residues. CDR3: CASSLGFVGPSYEQYF. In nucleotides, the CDR3 is TGTGCCAGCAGCTTAGGGTTTGTTGGGCCCTCCTACGAGCAGTACTTC.

The genes are TRBV2 and TRBJ2-3; D unresolved. This CDR3 is 15 amino acids long. V lost 6 bases and J lost 1, with 14 bases in between. Germline V gene sequence: CDR1 SNHLY, CDR2 FYNNEI. The CDR3 coding sequence is TGTGCCAGCAGCTCTCGGGCTTGGGGCACAGATACGCAGTATTTT. Its protein is CASSSRAWGTDTQYF.